This record concerns one TCR beta chain sequence. Its antigen is unknown. The data were taken from a study of neurological immune-mediated disorders. Findings of the study overall: There was no clinical or MRI feature that showed an association with the multiple sclerosis repertoire cluster.

TCRdb re-called the 5' RACE reads with MiXCR, one entry per CDR3 protein. This table has some 38,000 distinct CDR3 sequences, 3.5% to 4% appearing once. CDR3 size: 15 residues. Germline CDR1 SGHDT, CDR2 YYEEEE. Trimming shortened V by 0 bases and J by 2 bases, and 8 bases separated the two germline ends. Sequenced input: PBMCs. The chain couples TRBV5-6 to TRBJ2-2; D call uncertain. The sequence was obtained from a man aged 25 to 45 with multiple sclerosis. This chain's CDR3 is CASSLVGPNTGELFF. The CDR3, as DNA: TGTGCCAGCAGCTTGGTCGGCCCAAACACCGGGGAGCTGTTTTTT.